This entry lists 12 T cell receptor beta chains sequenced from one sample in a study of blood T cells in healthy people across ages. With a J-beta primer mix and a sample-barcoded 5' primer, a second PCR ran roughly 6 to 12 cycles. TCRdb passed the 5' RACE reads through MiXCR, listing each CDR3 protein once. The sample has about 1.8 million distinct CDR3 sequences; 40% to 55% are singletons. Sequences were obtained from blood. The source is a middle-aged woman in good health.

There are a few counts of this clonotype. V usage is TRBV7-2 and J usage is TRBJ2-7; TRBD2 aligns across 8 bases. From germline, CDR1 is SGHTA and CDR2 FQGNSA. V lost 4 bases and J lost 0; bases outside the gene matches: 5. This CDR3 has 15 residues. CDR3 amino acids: CASSYREGGSYEQYF. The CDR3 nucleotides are TGTGCCAGCAGCTATCGGGAGGGGGGCTCCTACGAGCAGTACTTC.

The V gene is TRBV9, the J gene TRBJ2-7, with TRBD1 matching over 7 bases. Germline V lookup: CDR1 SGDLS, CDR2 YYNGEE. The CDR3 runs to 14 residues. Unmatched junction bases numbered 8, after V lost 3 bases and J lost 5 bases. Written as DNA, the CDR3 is TGTGCCAGCAGCGGGGAGACAGGGATCCACGAGCAGTACTTC. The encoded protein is CASSGETGIHEQYF.

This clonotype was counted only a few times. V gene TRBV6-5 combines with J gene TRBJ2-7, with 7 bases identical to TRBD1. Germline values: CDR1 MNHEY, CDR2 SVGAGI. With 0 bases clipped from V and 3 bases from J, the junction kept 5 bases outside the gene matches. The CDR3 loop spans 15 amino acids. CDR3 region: CASSYSRDSHYEQYF. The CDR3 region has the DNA TGTGCCAGCAGTTACTCGAGGGACAGTCACTACGAGCAGTACTTC.

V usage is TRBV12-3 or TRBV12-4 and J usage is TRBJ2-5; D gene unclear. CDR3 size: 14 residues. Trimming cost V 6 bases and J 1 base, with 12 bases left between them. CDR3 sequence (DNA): TGTGCCAGCAGGGCGGATGCGGCCCAAGAGACCCAGTACTTC. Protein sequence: CASRADAAQETQYF.

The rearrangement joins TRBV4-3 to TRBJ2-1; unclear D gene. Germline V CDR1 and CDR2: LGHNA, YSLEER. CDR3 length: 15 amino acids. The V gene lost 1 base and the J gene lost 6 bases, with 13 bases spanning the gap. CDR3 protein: CASSQVRLGLNEQFF. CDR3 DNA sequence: TGCGCCAGCAGCCAAGTCCGGCTCGGCCTCAATGAGCAGTTCTTC.

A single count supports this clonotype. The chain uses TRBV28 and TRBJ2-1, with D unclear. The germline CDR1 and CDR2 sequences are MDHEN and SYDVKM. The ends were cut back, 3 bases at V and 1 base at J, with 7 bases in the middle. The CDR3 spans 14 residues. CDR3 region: CASSLRPSYNEQFF. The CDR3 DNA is TGTGCCAGCAGTTTGAGACCTTCCTACAATGAGCAGTTCTTC.

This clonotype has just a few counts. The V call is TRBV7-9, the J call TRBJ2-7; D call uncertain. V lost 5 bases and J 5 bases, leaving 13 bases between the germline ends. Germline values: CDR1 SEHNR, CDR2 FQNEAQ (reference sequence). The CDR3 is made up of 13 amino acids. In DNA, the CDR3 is TGTGCCAGCAGCCGAAAGGGATCTGACGAGCAGTACTTC. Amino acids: CASSRKGSDEQYF.

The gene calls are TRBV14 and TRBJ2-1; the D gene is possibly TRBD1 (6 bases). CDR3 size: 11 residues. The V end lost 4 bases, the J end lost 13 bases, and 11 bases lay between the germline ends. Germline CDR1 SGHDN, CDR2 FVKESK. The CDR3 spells CASSPGTNQFF. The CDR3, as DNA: TGTGCCAGCAGCCCCGGGACAAATCAGTTCTTC.

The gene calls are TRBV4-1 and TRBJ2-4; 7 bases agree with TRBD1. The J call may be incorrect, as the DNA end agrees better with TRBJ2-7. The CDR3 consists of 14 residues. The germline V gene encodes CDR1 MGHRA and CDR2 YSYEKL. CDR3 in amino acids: CASRPRDRLYEQYF. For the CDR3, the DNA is TGCGCCAGCCGCCCACGGGACAGATTATACGAGCAGTACTTC.

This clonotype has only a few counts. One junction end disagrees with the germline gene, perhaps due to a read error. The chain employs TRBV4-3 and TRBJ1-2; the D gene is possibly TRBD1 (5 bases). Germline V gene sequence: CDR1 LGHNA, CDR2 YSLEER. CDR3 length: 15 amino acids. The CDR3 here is CASSQDSAGNYGYTF. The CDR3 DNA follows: TGTGCCAGCAGCCAAGATTCCGCAGGGAACTATGGCTACACCTTC.

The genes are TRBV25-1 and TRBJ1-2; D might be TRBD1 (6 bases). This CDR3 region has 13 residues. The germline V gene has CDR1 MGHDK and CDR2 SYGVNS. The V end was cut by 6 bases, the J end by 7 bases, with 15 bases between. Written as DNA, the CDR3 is TGTGCCAGCAGCCGCGGACAGTCCAGTGGCTACACCTTC. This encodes CASSRGQSSGYTF.

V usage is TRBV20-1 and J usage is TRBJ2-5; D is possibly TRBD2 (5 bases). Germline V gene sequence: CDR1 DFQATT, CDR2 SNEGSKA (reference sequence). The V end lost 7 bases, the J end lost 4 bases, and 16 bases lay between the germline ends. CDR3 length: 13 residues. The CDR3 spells CSVRVSGRETQYF. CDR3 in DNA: TGCAGTGTGAGGGTGTCAGGACGAGAGACCCAGTACTTC.